This T cell receptor beta chain stems from a study of blood T cell repertoires in COVID-19. Across the whole study: Sites across the United States, Italy and Spain contributed samples from acute and convalescent COVID-19. T cells, B-cell-depleted T cells, or PBMCs supplied cDNA or gDNA.

Germline V gene sequence: CDR1 GTSNPN, CDR2 SVGIG (reference sequence). CDR3 length: 13 amino acids. V lost 5 bases, J lost 1 base, and 9 bases lay in between. In the original workflow: Reference gene primer amplification in the assay estimated nucleated cell counts. Clones were sequenced by immunoSEQ multiplex PCR, and TCRdb holds only the in-frame ones, with some missing. That table gives V, J and clone size, and the DNA gave D and trimming. The sample records 130,000 or so clones, around 88% being singletons. The origin of this receptor is a woman aged 55 to 70 with acute or convalescent COVID-19. Specimen: peripheral blood. The chain couples TRBV30 to TRBJ1-3; D not resolved. As DNA, the CDR3 is TGTGCCTGGGGGTGGGCTTCTGGAAACACCATATATTTT. Amino acid sequence: CAWGWASGNTIYF.